One TCR beta chain is described in this entry. The CDR3 sequence is 13 residues long. Germline CDR1 is SGHRS and CDR2 is YFSETQ. V was pared by 4 bases and J by 4 bases, with 12 bases between. Sequencing was performed with immunoSEQ multiplex PCR; in TCRdb, only in-frame clones are kept and a portion is missing. The sample consists of approximately 200,000 clones, about 81% of them appearing once. The sample belongs to a study of blood T cell repertoires in COVID-19. Overall study: T cells, B-cell-depleted T cells, or PBMCs provided the cDNA or gDNA that served as material.

Participants came from roughly 23 US areas, aged roughly 18 to 90 years. Sequencing input: PBMCs or T cells enriched from blood (not recorded which). The sequence came from a middle-aged man who had recovered from COVID-19. The genes are TRBV5-1 and TRBJ2-7; weak D call: TRBD1 (6 bases). The CDR3 nucleotides read TGCGCCAGCAGCCCACCAGGACAGTACGAGCAGTACTTC. It specifies CASSPPGQYEQYF.